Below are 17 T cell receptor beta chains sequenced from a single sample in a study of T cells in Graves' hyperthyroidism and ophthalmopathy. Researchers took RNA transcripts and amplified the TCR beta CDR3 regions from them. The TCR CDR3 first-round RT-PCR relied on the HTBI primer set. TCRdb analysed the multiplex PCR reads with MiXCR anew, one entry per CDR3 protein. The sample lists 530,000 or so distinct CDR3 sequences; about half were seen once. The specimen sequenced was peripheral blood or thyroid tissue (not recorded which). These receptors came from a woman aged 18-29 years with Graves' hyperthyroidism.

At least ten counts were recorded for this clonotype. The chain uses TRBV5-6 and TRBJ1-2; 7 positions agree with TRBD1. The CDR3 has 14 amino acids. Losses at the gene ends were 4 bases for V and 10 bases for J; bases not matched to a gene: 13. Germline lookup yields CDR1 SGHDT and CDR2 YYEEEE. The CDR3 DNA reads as TGTGCCAGCAGCGGATTCGGGACAGTCTTTGACTACACCTTC. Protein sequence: CASSGFGTVFDYTF.

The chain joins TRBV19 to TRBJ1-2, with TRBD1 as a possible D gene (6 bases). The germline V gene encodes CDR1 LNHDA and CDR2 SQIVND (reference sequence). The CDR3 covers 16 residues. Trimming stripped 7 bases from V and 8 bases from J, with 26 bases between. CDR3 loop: CASTILAGGDNEGYTF. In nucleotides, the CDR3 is TGTGCCAGTACCATACTAGCGGGAGGGGACAATGAGGGCTACACCTTC.

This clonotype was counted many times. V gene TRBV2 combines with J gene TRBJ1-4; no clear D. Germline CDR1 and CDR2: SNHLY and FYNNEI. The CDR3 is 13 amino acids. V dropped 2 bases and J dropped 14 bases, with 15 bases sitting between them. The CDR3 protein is CASSESTSWHLFF. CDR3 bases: TGTGCCAGCAGTGAATCTACCAGCTGGCATCTGTTTTTT.

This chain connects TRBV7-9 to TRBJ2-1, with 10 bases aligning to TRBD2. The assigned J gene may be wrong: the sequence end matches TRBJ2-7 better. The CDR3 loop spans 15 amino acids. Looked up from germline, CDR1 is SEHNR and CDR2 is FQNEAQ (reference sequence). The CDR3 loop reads CASSPTSGVYNEQYF. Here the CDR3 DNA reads TGTGCCAGCTCACCCACTAGCGGGGTCTACAATGAGCAGTACTTC.

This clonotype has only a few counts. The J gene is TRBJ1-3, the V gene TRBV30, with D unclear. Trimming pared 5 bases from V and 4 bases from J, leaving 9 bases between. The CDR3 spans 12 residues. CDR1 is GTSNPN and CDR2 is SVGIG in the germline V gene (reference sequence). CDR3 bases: TGTGCCTGGGACCACACGGGAAACACCATATATTTT. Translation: CAWDHTGNTIYF.

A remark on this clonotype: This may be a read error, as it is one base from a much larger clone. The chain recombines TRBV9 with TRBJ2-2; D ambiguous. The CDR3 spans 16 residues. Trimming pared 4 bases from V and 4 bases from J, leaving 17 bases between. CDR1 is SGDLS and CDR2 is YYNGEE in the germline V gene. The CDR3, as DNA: TGTGCCAGCAGCCCAAGTGGCGCTGTGAGCACCGGGGAGCTGTTTTTT. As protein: CASSPSGAVSTGELFF.

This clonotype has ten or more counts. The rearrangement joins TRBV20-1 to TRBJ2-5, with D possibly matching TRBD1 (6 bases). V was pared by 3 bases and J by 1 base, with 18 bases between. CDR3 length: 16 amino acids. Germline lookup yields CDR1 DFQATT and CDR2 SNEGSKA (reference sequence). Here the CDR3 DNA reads TGCAGTGCTAGGCCATTGGACAGTATCTTCCAAGAGACCCAGTACTTC. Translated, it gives CSARPLDSIFQETQYF.

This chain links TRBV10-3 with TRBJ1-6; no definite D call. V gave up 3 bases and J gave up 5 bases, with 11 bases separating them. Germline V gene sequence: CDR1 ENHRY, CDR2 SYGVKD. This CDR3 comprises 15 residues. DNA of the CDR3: TGTGCCATCAGTGATCGGAGCGGGAATAATTCACCCCTCCACTTT. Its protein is CAISDRSGNNSPLHF.

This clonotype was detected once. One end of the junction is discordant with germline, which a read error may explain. CDR3 bases: TGTGCCAGCAGTCCCCATGGGGGCAACGTCCTGACTTTC. The encoded protein is CASSPHGGNVLTF. V is TRBV6-1 and J is TRBJ2-6; D is perhaps TRBD1 or TRBD2 (5 bases each). Germline values: CDR1 MNHNS, CDR2 SASEGT. The CDR3 runs 13 residues.

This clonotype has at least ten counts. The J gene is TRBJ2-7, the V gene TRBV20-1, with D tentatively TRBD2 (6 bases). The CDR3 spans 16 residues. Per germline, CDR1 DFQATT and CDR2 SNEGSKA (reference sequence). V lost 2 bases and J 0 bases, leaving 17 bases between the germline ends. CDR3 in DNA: TGCAGTGCTAGATCGGATAGAGCGGGCGTCTCCTACGAGCAGTACTTC. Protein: CSARSDRAGVSYEQYF.

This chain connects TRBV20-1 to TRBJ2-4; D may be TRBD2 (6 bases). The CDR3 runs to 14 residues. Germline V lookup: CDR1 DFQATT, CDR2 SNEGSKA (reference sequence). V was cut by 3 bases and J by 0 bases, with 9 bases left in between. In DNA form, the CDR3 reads TGCAGTGCTAGTGAGGGACTAGCCAAAAACATTCAGTACTTC. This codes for CSASEGLAKNIQYF.

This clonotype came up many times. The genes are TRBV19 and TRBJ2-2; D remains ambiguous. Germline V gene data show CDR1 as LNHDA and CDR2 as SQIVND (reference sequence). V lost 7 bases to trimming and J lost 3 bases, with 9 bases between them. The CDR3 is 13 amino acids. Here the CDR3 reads CASNLQYTGELFF. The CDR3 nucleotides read TGTGCCAGTAATCTACAGTACACCGGGGAGCTGTTTTTT.

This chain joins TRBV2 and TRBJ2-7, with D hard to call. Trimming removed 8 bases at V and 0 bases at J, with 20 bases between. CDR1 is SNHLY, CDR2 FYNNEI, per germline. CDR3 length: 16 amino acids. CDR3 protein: CASVEVLDQSSYEQYF. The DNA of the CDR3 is TGTGCCAGCGTTGAAGTATTGGACCAGAGCTCCTACGAGCAGTACTTC. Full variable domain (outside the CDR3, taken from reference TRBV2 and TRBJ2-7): EPEVTQTPSHQVTQMGQEVILRCVPISNHLYFYWYRQILGQKVEFLVSFYNNEISEKSEIFDDQFSVERPDGSNFTLKIRSTKLEDSAMYFCASVEVLDQSSYEQYFGPGTRLTVT.

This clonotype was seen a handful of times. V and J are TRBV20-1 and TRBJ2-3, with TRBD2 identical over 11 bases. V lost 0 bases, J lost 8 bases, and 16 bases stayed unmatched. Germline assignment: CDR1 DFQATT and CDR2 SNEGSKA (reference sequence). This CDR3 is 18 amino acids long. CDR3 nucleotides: TGCAGTGCTAGAGATTCCGTAAAGGGGACTAGCGGTGCTAGTACGCAGTATTTT. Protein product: CSARDSVKGTSGASTQYF.

The CDR3 is CASSVYRGMNTEAFF. The CDR3 bases are TGTGCCAGCTCAGTGTACAGGGGAATGAACACTGAAGCTTTCTTT. The V gene is TRBV18, the J gene TRBJ1-1, with 7 bases matching TRBD1. V lost 5 bases, J lost 0 bases, and 6 bases stayed unmatched. This CDR3 contains 15 residues. Per the germline V gene, CDR1 is KGHSH and CDR2 is LQKENI.

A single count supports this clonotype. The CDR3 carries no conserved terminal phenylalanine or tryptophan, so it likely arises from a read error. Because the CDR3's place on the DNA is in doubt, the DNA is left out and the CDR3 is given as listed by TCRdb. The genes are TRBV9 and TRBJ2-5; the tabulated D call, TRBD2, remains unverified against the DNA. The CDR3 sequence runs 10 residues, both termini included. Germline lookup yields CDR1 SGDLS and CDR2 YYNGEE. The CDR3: CASSPGRLAG.

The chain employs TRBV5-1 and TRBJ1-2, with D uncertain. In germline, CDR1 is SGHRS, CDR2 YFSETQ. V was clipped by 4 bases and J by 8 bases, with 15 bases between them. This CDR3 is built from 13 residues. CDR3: CASSRTDPMGYTF. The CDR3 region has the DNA TGCGCCAGCAGCCGGACGGATCCTATGGGCTACACCTTC.